This T cell receptor beta chain was profiled in a study of blood T cell repertoires in COVID-19 (dated by TCRdb to 2018 to 2020). Concerning the study at large: Collaborator samples came from the United States, Italy and Spain and covered acute and convalescent phases of COVID-19. Subjects who had been exposed to COVID-19, were actively infected with it, or had recovered from it provided the deeply sampled blood TCRbeta repertoires that made up the dataset. The samples were drawn from the first 160 participants of the ongoing ImmuneRACE study and from more than 1,000 subjects provided by 6 global collaborators. HLA class I and class II types, where available, came from metadata supplied by the sample provider rather than from assay-based typing. The repertoires were released in a freely available public database meant as a resource for research on the immune response to SARS-CoV-2. The material from the prospective study consisted of cDNA or gDNA derived from T cells, B-cell-depleted T cells, or PBMCs. Sample metadata almost always included a de-identified subject ID, COVID-19 status, age in years and sex. The investigation overall reported the following: Clinical and demographic metadata were provided uncurated, with the amount varying by source and participant.

In the case of this clone: Its binding antigen is unknown. No base-level quality is on record; no much larger clone is a single base apart.

Collaborating institutions collected whole blood in K2EDTA tubes following their own protocols. For TCRbeta analysis, collaborators shipped samples as frozen whole blood, isolated PBMCs, or DNA extracted from either of those sample types. The immunoSEQ Assay, a bias-controlled multiplex PCR, was used to amplify TCRbeta CDR3 regions from genomic DNA. The study's processing was this. Within the assay, amplification of reference gene primers was used to estimate how many nucleated cells each sample contained. Sequence reads were collapsed and filtered to measure the absolute abundance of every unique TCRbeta CDR3 rearrangement. Productive Simpson clonality was computed per sample as the square root of Simpson's diversity index over productive rearrangements. The clones in this table, taken by TCRdb from immuneACCESS, are in-frame only. Not every clone is retained; where verified, under half of the shortfall comes from an unresolved V gene, and the cause of the rest is unknown. Clonal size and the V and J genes are those of that table, whereas D and trimming came from the DNA. The sample table records roughly 350,000 clones; 85% of these occur just once. Approximately 3.6% of the sample belongs to the ten largest clones.

Sequences KGHDR (CDR1) and SFDVKD (CDR2) are obtained from the germline V gene. Including the terminal cysteine and phenylalanine, the CDR3 comprises 17 residues. The sequence is cut down to CDR3 DNA, 51 bases in frame from base 1. V gives up 4 bases and J gives up 0 bases, and the segment between their germline ends measures 14 bases. The V gene is TRBV24-1 and the J gene is TRBJ2-2, and possibly TRBD2, on 7 matching bases. The receptor comes from a woman between 18 and 29 years old with acute or convalescent COVID-19. Sequenced sample: peripheral blood. The CDR3 region: CATSDLRGGANTGELFF. The nucleotides are TGTGCCACCAGTGACCTACGAGGGGGGGCGAACACCGGGGAGCTGTTTTTT.